This paragraph reports one TCR beta chain. This sample is drawn from a study of blood T cell repertoires in COVID-19. The wider study: Some COVID-19 samples were acute and others convalescent; all came from the United States, Italy and Spain. PBMCs, B-cell-depleted T cells, or T cells were the source of the cDNA or gDNA that made up the material.

Per the study methods: The authors estimated nucleated cell counts from reference gene primer amplification. Profiled with immunoSEQ multiplex PCR; TCRdb holds only in-frame clones, not every one. The V and J calls and clone size are taken from that table; D and trimming were inferred from the DNA. This sample has about 340,000 clones, with about 86% found just once. The ends were cut back, 5 bases at V and 7 bases at J, with 15 bases in the middle. Germline loops: CDR1 SGHTA, CDR2 FQGNSA. The CDR3 has 14 amino acids. The TCR was taken from a man younger than 40 with active or convalescent COVID-19. The chain links TRBV7-2 to TRBJ1-5; D possibly corresponds to TRBD1 (5 bases). Material: peripheral blood. The CDR3 nucleotides are TGTGCCAGCAGCCCTTGGGGGGATGACCAGCCCCAGCATTTT. Amino acids: CASSPWGDDQPQHF. Full variable domain (missing parts from reference TRBV7-2 and TRBJ1-5): GAGVSQSPSNKVTEKGKDVELRCDPISGHTALYWYRQSLGQGLEFLIYFQGNSAPDKSGLPSDRFSAERTGGSVSTLTIQRTQQEDSAVYLCASSPWGDDQPQHFGDGTRLSIL.